The source of this TCR beta chain is a study of shared clonotypes between healthy human individuals. Details on this clone: Antigen: not known.

Regarding the study as a whole: Blood was the only sampled material, and tissue repertoires likely differ.

Each subset's genomic DNA was shared equally among a number of immunoSEQ plates. The assay was immunoSEQ multiplex PCR, and TCRdb's table has in-frame clones only and misses some. The sample consists of about 1.9 million clones, 80% to 95% of them appearing once. V was clipped by 5 bases and J by 2 bases; unmatched bases: 8. CDR1 is MRHNA and CDR2 is SNTAGT in the germline V gene. CDR3 length: 17 residues. Naive CD8 cells comprised CD45RO-negative, CCR7-positively selected cells, excluding terminally differentiated effector memory CD45RA+ cells. V and J are TRBV6-4 and TRBJ2-1; 11 bases map to TRBD2. The sample taken for sequencing was naive CD8+ T cells from PBMCs. The sequence was obtained from a young man in good health. Some clones in this sample may be carry-over from other donors' samples. The CDR3 protein is CASSREIAGGAYNEQFF. The CDR3 bases are TGTGCCAGCAGTCGGGAAATAGCGGGAGGGGCCTACAATGAGCAGTTCTTC.